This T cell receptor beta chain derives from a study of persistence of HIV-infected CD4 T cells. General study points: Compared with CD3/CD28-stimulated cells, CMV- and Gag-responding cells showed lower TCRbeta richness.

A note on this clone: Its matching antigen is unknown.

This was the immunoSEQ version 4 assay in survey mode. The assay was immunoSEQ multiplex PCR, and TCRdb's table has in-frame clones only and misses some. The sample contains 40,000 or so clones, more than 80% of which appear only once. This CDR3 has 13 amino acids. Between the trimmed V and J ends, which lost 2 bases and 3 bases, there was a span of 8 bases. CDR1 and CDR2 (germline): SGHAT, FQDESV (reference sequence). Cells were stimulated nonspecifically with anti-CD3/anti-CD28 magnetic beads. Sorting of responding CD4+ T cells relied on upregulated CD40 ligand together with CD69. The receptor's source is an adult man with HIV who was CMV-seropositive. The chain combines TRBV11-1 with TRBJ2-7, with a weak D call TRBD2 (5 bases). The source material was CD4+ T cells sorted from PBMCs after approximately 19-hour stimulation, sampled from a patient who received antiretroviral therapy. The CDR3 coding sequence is TGTGCCAGCAGCTTATTGGGGAGCTACGAGCAGTACTTC. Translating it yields CASSLLGSYEQYF.